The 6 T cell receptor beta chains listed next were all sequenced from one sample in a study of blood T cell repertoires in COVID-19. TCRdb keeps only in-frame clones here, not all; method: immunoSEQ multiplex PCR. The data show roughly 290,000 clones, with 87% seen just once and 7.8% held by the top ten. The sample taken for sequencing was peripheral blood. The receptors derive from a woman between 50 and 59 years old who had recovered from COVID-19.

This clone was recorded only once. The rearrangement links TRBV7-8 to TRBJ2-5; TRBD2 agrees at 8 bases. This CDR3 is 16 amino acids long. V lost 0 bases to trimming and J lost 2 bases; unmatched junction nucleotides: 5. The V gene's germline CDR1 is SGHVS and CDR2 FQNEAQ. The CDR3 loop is CASSLARLARQETQYF. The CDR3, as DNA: TGTGCCAGCAGCTTAGCGAGACTAGCGAGACAAGAGACCCAGTACTTC.

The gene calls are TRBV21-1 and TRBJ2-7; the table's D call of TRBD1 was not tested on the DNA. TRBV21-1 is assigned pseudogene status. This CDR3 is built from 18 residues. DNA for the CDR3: TGTGCCAGCAGCAAAGAGGAGACAGGGGTTGTCTCTAAAGGCGAGCAGTACTTC. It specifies CASSKEETGVVSKGEQYF.

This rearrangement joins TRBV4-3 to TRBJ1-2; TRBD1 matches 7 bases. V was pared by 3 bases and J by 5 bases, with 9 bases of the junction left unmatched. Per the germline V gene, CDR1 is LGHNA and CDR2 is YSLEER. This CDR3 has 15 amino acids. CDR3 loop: CASSQDLDRLYGYTF. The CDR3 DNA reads TGCGCCAGCAGCCAGGATCTGGACAGGCTTTATGGCTACACCTTC.

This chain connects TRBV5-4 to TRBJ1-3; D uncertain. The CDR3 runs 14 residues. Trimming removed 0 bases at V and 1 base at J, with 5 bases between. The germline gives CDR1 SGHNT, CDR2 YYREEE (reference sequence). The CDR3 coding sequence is TGTGCCAGCAGCTTGGTTCCATCTGGAAACACCATATATTTT. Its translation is CASSLVPSGNTIYF.

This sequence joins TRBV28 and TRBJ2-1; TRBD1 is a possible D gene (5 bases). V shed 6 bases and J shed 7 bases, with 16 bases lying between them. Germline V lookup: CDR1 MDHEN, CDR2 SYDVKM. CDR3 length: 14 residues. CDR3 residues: CASSDKPQGNEQFF. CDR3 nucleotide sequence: TGTGCCAGCAGCGATAAACCCCAGGGAAATGAGCAGTTCTTC.

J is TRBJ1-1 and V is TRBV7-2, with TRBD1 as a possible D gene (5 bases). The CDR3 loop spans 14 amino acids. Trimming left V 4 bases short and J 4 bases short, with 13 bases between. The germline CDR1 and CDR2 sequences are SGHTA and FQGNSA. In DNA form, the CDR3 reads TGTGCCAGCAGCTCCTTAACCGGGGGCACTGAAGCTTTCTTT. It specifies CASSSLTGGTEAFF.